Sequencing of this TCR beta chain was carried out in a study of T cell responses to AZD1222 COVID-19 vaccine (dated by TCRdb to about 2021). Study-wide context: Because spike-specific TCR depth and breadth did not differ between the two schedules, AZD1222 recipients who got a second dose at roughly 4 weeks were pooled with those who got a second dose at roughly 12 weeks. Trial participants were enrolled by age into subgroups of 18-55, 56-69 and 70-plus years, and around 150, 28 and 57 TCR-sequenced participants, respectively, were included in these subgroups. TCR sequencing was performed for more than 230 trial participants, of whom some 200 were given two doses of AZD1222 and around 26 were given two doses of MenACWY control vaccine. Here is what the overall study found, with its caveats: Nearly half of unique spike-specific TCRs reportedly recognized epitopes outside regions mutated in the B.1.351 and B.1.1.7 variants. Because no day 14 peak-response samples were available, the repertoires could be characterized only after the peak T cell response. The whole spike protein was spanned by vaccine-associated CD4 TCRs, and dominant responses were seen in regions 160-218 and 743-854. Most participants were white British and females outnumbered males, and the authors suggested that clonal diversity may have been underestimated. After two AZD1222 doses, both the breadth and the depth of spike-specific TCRs were significantly higher than at day 0 and than in MenACWY recipients. Conclusions about previously exposed vaccinees are limited, since just 5 or 6 AZD1222 recipients were seropositive for SARS-CoV-2 at baseline. In the small 56-69-year group, the increase in depth fell short of significance, most likely because of low power.

The time point label of this sample denotes: baseline before first vaccination. Samples from vaccinated people were obtained from the UK trials COV001 and COV002, which included a single-blind randomized controlled phase 2/3 trial of AZD1222 (ChAdOx1 nCoV-19) in healthy adults. For TCRbeta chain sequencing, PBMC samples from trial participants were taken at day 0 and at day 28 after the second dose. Remarks on this clone: Its antigen remains unidentified. The input lacks base qualities; no much larger clone sits a single base away.

The CDR3 regions of human TCRbeta chains were subjected to immunosequencing. The paper's processing steps were these. Repertoire TCRs were checked for matches against a reference library of SARS-CoV-2-specific TCRs that had been generated using the MIRA antigen-specificity platform. Breadth meant the fraction of unique TCRs that were SARS-CoV-2-associated, whereas depth meant the fraction of total T cells that were SARS-CoV-2-associated. Using the MIRA data, each spike-specific TCR was assigned both to the spike region to which the TCR was reactive and to a CD4 or CD8 class. Log10-transformed breadth and depth values were compared by one-way ANOVA with Sidak's multiple comparisons tests. Imported from immuneACCESS, the table was reduced by TCRdb to in-frame sequences with V and J called. These copies leave out some clones; in studies compared against another copy, an unresolved V gene accounts for under half, and the cause of the remainder is not known. That table gives V, J and clone size, and the DNA gave D and trimming. The sample table shows 140,000 or so clones, and 92% are seen once. The ten biggest clones cover approximately 2% of the sample.

V and J lose 5 bases and 2 bases, and a span of 9 bases separates them. The CDR3 contains 13 residues, cysteine and phenylalanine counted. Only the CDR3 portion is preserved as DNA: 39 bases, with reading frame beginning at the first base. The germline V gene supplies CDR1 SGHTA and CDR2 FQGNSA. The material sequenced was peripheral blood, taken on day 0 of AZD1222 vaccination. This receptor chain uses TRBV7-2 and TRBJ1-2; no D gene is confidently identified. The source of this sequence is an adult in good health. DNA sequence: TGTGCCAGCAGCATAGAGATAAACTATGGCTACACCTTC. Protein translation: CASSIEINYGYTF.